These 10 T cell receptor beta chains share one sample of origin, sequenced in a study of CD8 T cells in Susac syndrome. An input of about 0.45 to 1 ug of RNA was subjected to reverse transcription using random hexamers. TCRdb independently ran MiXCR on the immunoSEQ multiplex PCR reads; one entry per CDR3 protein. This table holds 69,000 or so distinct CDR3 sequences, approximately 95% found once. The sequenced material came from CD8+ T cells from PBMCs. All receptors derive from a human donor in good health.

This clonotype appeared once. This chain connects TRBV7-2 to TRBJ2-6, with D unclear. V was shortened by 3 bases and J by 0 bases, with 3 bases between the two germline ends. The V gene's germline CDR1 is SGHTA and CDR2 FQGNSA. This CDR3 has 14 amino acids. DNA for the CDR3: TGTGCCAGCAGCTTCCCCTCTGGGGCCAACGTCCTGACTTTC. It yields the protein CASSFPSGANVLTF.

J is TRBJ2-7 and V is TRBV29-1; TRBD2 is a possible D gene (5 bases). Germline values: CDR1 SQVTM, CDR2 ANQGSEA. V shed 6 bases and J shed 7 bases, with 22 bases lying between them. CDR3 size: 14 residues. Here the CDR3 reads CSVGPEGISREQYF. In nucleotides, the CDR3 is TGCAGCGTCGGGCCTGAGGGAATTTCTCGTGAGCAGTACTTC.

The chain couples TRBV19 to TRBJ1-3; no reliable D call. V gave up 9 bases and J gave up 0 bases, with 12 bases separating them. The germline gives CDR1 LNHDA, CDR2 SQIVND (reference sequence). The CDR3 is 14 residues long. CDR3 DNA sequence: TGTGCCAGCACCTCACGACTCTCTGGAAACACCATATATTTT. This sequence encodes CASTSRLSGNTIYF.

The chain recombines TRBV29-1 with TRBJ2-7, with D unresolved. This CDR3 comprises 13 residues. The V end lost 5 bases, the J end lost 3 bases, and 14 bases lay between the germline ends. The V gene's germline CDR1 is SQVTM and CDR2 ANQGSEA. The CDR3 spells CSVNVGYGYEQYF. The CDR3 nucleotides read TGCAGCGTTAATGTGGGGTACGGCTACGAGCAGTACTTC.

The J gene is TRBJ2-2, the V gene TRBV24-1; a weak D match, TRBD1 (6 bases). Per the germline V gene, CDR1 is KGHDR and CDR2 is SFDVKD. The CDR3 covers 15 residues. Trimming shortened V by 4 bases and J by 5 bases, and 13 bases separated the two germline ends. The CDR3 bases are TGTGCCACCAGTGACCCCCAGGGGACGACCGGGGAGCTGTTTTTT. It is translated as CATSDPQGTTGELFF.

The chain links TRBV5-6 to TRBJ2-7; 10 nucleotides agree with TRBD1. The CDR3 consists of 14 residues. V lost 4 bases and J lost 4; bases outside the gene matches: 5. CDR1 SGHDT and CDR2 YYEEEE come from the germline V gene. The CDR3 nucleotides read TGTGCCAGCAGCCCGGGACAGGGGATATACGAGCAGTACTTC. Translating gives CASSPGQGIYEQYF.

V and J are TRBV5-8 and TRBJ1-5; tentative D call: TRBD1 (6 bases). The germline V and J ends were trimmed by 4 bases and 4 bases, with 12 bases remaining between them. CDR3 size: 14 residues. Germline CDR1 and CDR2: SGHTS and YDEGEE. DNA of the CDR3: TGTGCCAGCAGCGTAGACAGGTCAAATCAGCCCCAGCATTTT. Residues: CASSVDRSNQPQHF.

The V gene is TRBV19, the J gene TRBJ1-2; maybe TRBD1 (6 bases). Germline V gives CDR1 LNHDA, CDR2 SQIVND (reference sequence). The V and J ends lost 4 bases and 3 bases respectively, with 12 bases between them. This CDR3 is 14 amino acids long. The chain's CDR3 is CASSTHRTDYGYTF. The CDR3, as DNA: TGTGCCAGTAGTACACACCGGACAGACTATGGCTACACCTTC.

This clonotype was observed once. The chain couples TRBV27 to TRBJ1-2; 12 bases are shared with TRBD1. There are 17 residues in the CDR3. Trimming at V came to 5 bases and at J to 5 bases, leaving 12 bases not matched to a gene. The germline gives CDR1 MNHEY, CDR2 SMNVEV (reference sequence). CDR3: CASSPPGQGAEGYGYTF. The CDR3 nucleotides read TGTGCCAGCAGTCCTCCGGGACAGGGGGCGGAGGGGTATGGCTACACCTTC.

The V gene is TRBV20-1, the J gene TRBJ2-7; 12 bases line up with TRBD2. Germline CDR1 reads DFQATT; CDR2 reads SNEGSKA (reference sequence). Germline trimming cut 2 bases from V and 4 bases from J; bases unmatched to any gene: 6. This CDR3 is 15 amino acids long. The DNA for the CDR3 is TGCAGTGCTAGACCACTAGCGGGGGGAGCATACGAGCAGTACTTC. It codes for CSARPLAGGAYEQYF.